This note documents a single TCR beta chain sequence. The antigen is undetermined. In TCRdb, the 5' RACE reads were re-called with MiXCR into one record per CDR3 protein. The table records a few hundred thousand distinct CDR3 sequences, about a sixth of them present only once. This record belongs to a study of T-cell memory formation after mild COVID-19. Overall study findings and caveats: Researchers could not confirm that second-wave clones peaking on day 37 targeted SARS-CoV-2. Researchers report contracting CD4+ clones mostly in CM and EM, with CD8+ clones in EMRA.

In germline, CDR1 is KGHSH, CDR2 LQKENI. V lost 4 bases and J 8 bases, leaving 8 bases between the germline ends. The CDR3 is made up of 11 amino acids. V gene TRBV18 combines with J gene TRBJ1-1, with D possibly being TRBD1 (6 bases). The sequence derives from a man in his late teens or twenties who had mild COVID-19 (a few samples of this study predate the infection). Cell type and time point are not known. The specimen sequenced was PBMCs or a T cell subset sorted from them (not recorded which). The DNA of the CDR3 is TGTGCCAGCTCACAACAGGGAGAAGCTTTCTTT. This sequence encodes CASSQQGEAFF. Filled out from reference TRBV18 and TRBJ1-1, the complete variable domain reads NAGVMQNPRHLVRRRGQEARLRCSPMKGHSHVYWYRQLPEEGLKFMVYLQKENIIDESGMPKERFSAEFPKEGPSILRIQQVVRGDSAAYFCASSQQGEAFFGQGTRLTVV.